One T cell receptor beta chain is described in this entry. Sequenced by immunoSEQ multiplex PCR; TCRdb stores in-frame clones only, minus some. The data hold tens of thousands of clones, with roughly 85% observed a single time. This specimen comes from a study of blood T cell repertoires in COVID-19. Across the whole study: Researchers got acute and convalescent COVID-19 samples from the United States, Italy and Spain. T cells, B-cell-depleted T cells, or PBMCs supplied cDNA or gDNA.

The germline gives CDR1 SNHLY, CDR2 FYNNEI. V gave up 6 bases and J gave up 2 bases; unmatched junction bases: 9. CDR3 length: 16 residues. This chain connects TRBV2 to TRBJ1-3; TRBD1 matches 8 bases. Source material: peripheral blood. The TCR originated in a woman in her sixties with acute or convalescent COVID-19. The chain's CDR3 is CASRGQEKLTGNTIYF. The CDR3 DNA follows: TGTGCCAGCAGGGGACAGGAGAAACTTACTGGAAACACCATATATTTT.